What follows are 20 T cell receptor beta chains derived from one specimen sequenced in a study of blood T cell repertoires in COVID-19. The assay was immunoSEQ multiplex PCR, and TCRdb's table has in-frame clones only and misses some. In the table there are roughly 200,000 clones, about 83% of which are singletons. Sequences were obtained from PBMCs or T cells enriched from blood (not recorded which). The receptors were gathered from a woman in her twenties or thirties who had recovered from COVID-19.

This rearrangement joins TRBV18 to TRBJ1-4; TRBD1 matches 8 bases. The CDR3 totals 16 residues. Germline V gene data show CDR1 as KGHSH and CDR2 as LQKENI. V dropped 3 bases and J dropped 0; count of bases not matched to a gene: 3. CDR3 residues: CASSPRTGTTNEKLFF. CDR3 in DNA: TGTGCCAGCTCACCCAGGACAGGGACAACTAATGAAAAACTGTTTTTT.

The gene calls are TRBV6-4 and TRBJ2-6; D unresolved. The CDR3 length is 17 residues. Per the germline V gene, CDR1 is MRHNA and CDR2 is SNTAGT. Trimming left V 0 bases short and J 0 bases short, with 9 bases between. CDR3 coding DNA: TGTGCCAGCAGTGACTCTGCCCGACTCTCTGGGGCCAACGTCCTGACTTTC. This gives the protein CASSDSARLSGANVLTF.

This clone has more than one count but fewer than ten. The chain has TRBV2 and TRBJ1-5; no clear D gene. Germline assignment: CDR1 SNHLY and CDR2 FYNNEI. This CDR3 has 14 residues. With 6 bases removed from V and 0 bases from J, the gap between germline ends came to 9 bases. The CDR3 loop is CASRGAYSNQPQHF. The CDR3 DNA reads as TGTGCCAGCAGGGGAGCCTATAGCAATCAGCCCCAGCATTTT. The whole variable domain, remainder taken from reference TRBV2 and TRBJ1-5, is EPEVTQTPSHQVTQMGQEVILRCVPISNHLYFYWYRQILGQKVEFLVSFYNNEISEKSEIFDDQFSVERPDGSNFTLKIRSTKLEDSAMYFCASRGAYSNQPQHFGDGTRLSIL.

This clone has just a few counts. The chain joins TRBV5-1 to TRBJ1-5, with D uncertain. The V gene's germline CDR1 is SGHRS and CDR2 YFSETQ. The CDR3 extends over 13 amino acids. V gave up 2 bases and J gave up 4 bases, with 7 bases separating them. CDR3 sequence reads: CASSLSGNQPQHF. CDR3 bases: TGCGCCAGCAGCTTATCCGGGAATCAGCCCCAGCATTTT.

The chain couples TRBV5-4 to TRBJ2-1, with TRBD2 matching over 9 bases. With 1 base clipped from V and 4 bases from J, the junction kept 3 bases outside the gene matches. This CDR3 region has 15 residues. The germline gives CDR1 SGHNT, CDR2 YYREEE (reference sequence). The CDR3 DNA sequence: TGTGCCAGCAGCTTGAGACTAGCGGTTTACAATGAGCAGTTCTTC. Translation gives CASSLRLAVYNEQFF.

J is TRBJ2-7 and V is TRBV18; D is unclear. CDR1 is KGHSH and CDR2 is LQKENI in the germline V gene. Between the trimmed V and J ends, which lost 6 bases and 5 bases, there was a span of 17 bases. There are 14 residues in the CDR3. CDR3 amino acids: CASSPESARNEQYF. Written as DNA, the CDR3 is TGTGCCAGCTCGCCCGAATCGGCCAGGAACGAGCAGTACTTC.

This sequence joins TRBV18 and TRBJ2-3; 11 bases map to TRBD2. V lost 3 bases, J lost 3 bases, and 2 bases stayed unmatched. The CDR3 sequence is 15 residues long. The germline CDR1 and CDR2 sequences are KGHSH and LQKENI. CDR3 protein: CASSPTSGITDTQYF. The CDR3 DNA reads TGTGCCAGCTCACCGACTAGCGGGATTACAGATACGCAGTATTTT.

The V gene is TRBV19, the J gene TRBJ2-3, with D possibly being TRBD2 (6 bases). Trimming took 1 base from V and 4 from J, leaving 9 bases between them. The CDR3 extends over 14 amino acids. Germline CDR1 reads LNHDA; CDR2 reads SQIVND (reference sequence). The chain's CDR3 is CASSIGLEADTQYF. CDR3 sequence (DNA): TGTGCCAGTAGTATAGGACTAGAAGCAGATACGCAGTATTTT.

The chain recombines TRBV12-1 with TRBJ2-2; TRBD2, the D gene given by the table, was not confirmed from the DNA. TRBV12-1 is a pseudogene segment. This CDR3 has 17 residues. CDR3 loop: CASSLTSGRSHTGELFF. CDR3 nucleotide sequence: TGTGCCAGCAGCTTGACTAGCGGGAGATCGCACACCGGGGAGCTGTTTTTT.

DNA for the CDR3: TGTGCCTGGAGTCCGGGAATGGTGGGCAATCAGCCCCAGCATTTT. Amino acid sequence: CAWSPGMVGNQPQHF. V is TRBV30 and J is TRBJ1-5; unclear D gene. The V gene lost 2 bases and the J gene lost 2 bases, with 13 bases spanning the gap. This CDR3 region has 15 residues. Germline V CDR1 and CDR2: GTSNPN, SVGIG (reference sequence).

This chain joins TRBV28 and TRBJ2-3; 8 nucleotides agree with TRBD1. The germline V gene encodes CDR1 MDHEN and CDR2 SYDVKM. Trimming took 7 bases from V and 4 from J; bases not matched to a gene: 13. This CDR3 is built from 16 residues. The CDR3 sequence is CASNPNGQGLADTQYF. CDR3 nucleotides: TGTGCCAGCAATCCTAACGGACAGGGACTGGCAGATACGCAGTATTTT.

This clone was detected once. V and J are TRBV9 and TRBJ1-4; 7 bases map to TRBD1. Trimming at V came to 4 bases and at J to 5 bases, leaving 5 bases not matched to a gene. Germline assignment: CDR1 SGDLS and CDR2 YYNGEE. This CDR3 is built from 14 residues. CDR3 sequence (DNA): TGTGCCAGCAGCCCTGGACAGGTGAATGAAAAACTGTTTTTT. Translating gives CASSPGQVNEKLFF.

The rearrangement joins TRBV27 to TRBJ2-5; D possibly corresponds to TRBD2 (6 bases). CDR1 and CDR2 (germline): MNHEY, SMNVEV (reference sequence). The CDR3 sequence is 14 residues long. V was pared by 2 bases and J by 3 bases, with 10 bases between. CDR3: CASSLAGLKETQYF. The CDR3 DNA sequence: TGTGCCAGCAGTTTAGCGGGGCTAAAAGAGACCCAGTACTTC.

A single count supports this clone. The chain uses TRBV5-4 and TRBJ1-4, with a possible D match to TRBD1 (6 bases). The CDR3 loop spans 15 amino acids. Looked up from germline, CDR1 is SGHNT and CDR2 is YYREEE (reference sequence). The V end was cut by 3 bases, the J end by 5 bases, with 14 bases between. In nucleotides, the CDR3 is TGTGCCAGCAGCTGGAAAACAGGGAACAATGAAAAACTGTTTTTT. Encoded protein: CASSWKTGNNEKLFF.

Of note for this clone: This sample also contains other DNA sequences that code for the same CDR3. V and J are TRBV6-5 and TRBJ1-3; D possibly corresponds to TRBD1 (5 bases). Germline assignment: CDR1 MNHEY and CDR2 SVGAGI. This CDR3 has 15 amino acids. Trimming removed 2 bases at V and 1 base at J, with 9 bases between. In nucleotides, the CDR3 is TGTGCCAGCAGTTACGGGCAGGGATCTGGAAACACCATATATTTT. The encoded protein is CASSYGQGSGNTIYF.

The rearrangement joins TRBV29-1 to TRBJ2-3, with D perhaps matching TRBD2 (6 bases). The CDR3 spans 12 residues. Trimming took off 7 bases at V and 3 bases at J, with 11 bases between the two ends. Germline values: CDR1 SQVTM, CDR2 ANQGSEA. Here the CDR3 reads CSGTGTTDTQYF. The DNA for the CDR3 is TGCAGCGGGACCGGGACTACAGATACGCAGTATTTT.

The genes are TRBV18 and TRBJ2-7, with 7 bases lining up with TRBD1. The CDR3 length is 16 residues. V was pared by 2 bases and J by 0 bases, with 7 bases of the junction left unmatched. Germline CDR1 and CDR2: KGHSH and LQKENI. The CDR3 protein is CASSPSGQESSYEQYF. The CDR3 nucleotides read TGTGCCAGCTCACCATCAGGACAGGAAAGCTCCTACGAGCAGTACTTC.

CDR3 protein: CASNKLNRGPSQEAGELFF. The CDR3 region has the DNA TGTGCCAGTAACAAATTAAACAGGGGACCCTCACAGGAGGCCGGGGAGCTGTTTTTT. V usage is TRBV19 and J usage is TRBJ2-2; TRBD1 agrees at 7 bases. The CDR3 runs 19 residues. The V gene end was trimmed by 7 bases and the J gene end by 6 bases; junction bases not matched to a gene: 23. CDR1 and CDR2 from the germline V gene are LNHDA and SQIVND (reference sequence).

This chain joins TRBV30 and TRBJ2-1; 7 nucleotides align to TRBD1. The CDR3 contains 15 residues. Germline values: CDR1 GTSNPN, CDR2 SVGIG (reference sequence). V was clipped by 1 base and J by 9 bases; unmatched bases: 12. The CDR3 coding sequence is TGTGCCTGGAGTGGGGACAGCTCTAGGGTGCTTGAGCAGTTCTTC. It encodes CAWSGDSSRVLEQFF.

This clone has a single count. The rearrangement links TRBV3-1 (or the pseudogene TRBV3-2) to TRBJ1-6; D gene unclear. Trimming took off 1 base at V and 2 bases at J, with 9 bases between the two ends. CDR3 length: 16 amino acids. Germline V gene sequence: CDR1 LGHDT, CDR2 YNNKEL (reference sequence). As DNA, the CDR3 is TGTGCCAGCAGCCAAGTTAGCAACCCCTATAATTCACCCCTCCACTTT. Translating gives CASSQVSNPYNSPLHF.